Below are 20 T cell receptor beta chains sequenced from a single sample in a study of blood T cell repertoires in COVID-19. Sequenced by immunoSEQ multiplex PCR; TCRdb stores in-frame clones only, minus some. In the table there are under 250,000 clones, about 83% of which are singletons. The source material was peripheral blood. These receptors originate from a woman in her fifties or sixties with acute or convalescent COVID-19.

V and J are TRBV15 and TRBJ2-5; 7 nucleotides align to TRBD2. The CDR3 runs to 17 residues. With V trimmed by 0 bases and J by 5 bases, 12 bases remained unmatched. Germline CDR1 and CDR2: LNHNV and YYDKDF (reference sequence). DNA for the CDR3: TGTGCCACCAGCAGAGATCGGCTAGCGGCTCAAGGGGAGACCCAGTACTTC. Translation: CATSRDRLAAQGETQYF. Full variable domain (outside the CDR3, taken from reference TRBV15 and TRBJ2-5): DAMVIQNPRYQVTQFGKPVTLSCSQTLNHNVMYWYQQKSSQAPKLLFHYYDKDFNNEADTPDNFQSRRPNTSFCFLDIRSPGLGDTAMYLCATSRDRLAAQGETQYFGPGTRLLVL.

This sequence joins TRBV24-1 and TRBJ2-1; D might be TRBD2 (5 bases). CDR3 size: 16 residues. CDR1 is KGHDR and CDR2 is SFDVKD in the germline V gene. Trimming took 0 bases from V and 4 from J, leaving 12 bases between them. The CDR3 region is CATSDLNGGPYNEQFF. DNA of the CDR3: TGTGCCACCAGTGATTTGAACGGAGGCCCATACAATGAGCAGTTCTTC.

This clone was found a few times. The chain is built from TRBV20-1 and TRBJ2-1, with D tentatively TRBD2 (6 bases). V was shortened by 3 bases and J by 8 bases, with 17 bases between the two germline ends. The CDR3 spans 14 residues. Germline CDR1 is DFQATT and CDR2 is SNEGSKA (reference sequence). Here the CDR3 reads CSASRVRRVDEQFF. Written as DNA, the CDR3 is TGCAGTGCTAGTAGGGTGAGGAGGGTCGATGAGCAGTTCTTC.

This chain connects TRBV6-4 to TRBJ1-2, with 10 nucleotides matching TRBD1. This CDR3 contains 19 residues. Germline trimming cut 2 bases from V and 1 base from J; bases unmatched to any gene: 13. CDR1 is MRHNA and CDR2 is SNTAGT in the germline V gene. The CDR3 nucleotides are TGTGCCAGCAGTGACCCACATTGGGGACAGGGGCGGGTTAACTATGGCTACACCTTC. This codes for CASSDPHWGQGRVNYGYTF.

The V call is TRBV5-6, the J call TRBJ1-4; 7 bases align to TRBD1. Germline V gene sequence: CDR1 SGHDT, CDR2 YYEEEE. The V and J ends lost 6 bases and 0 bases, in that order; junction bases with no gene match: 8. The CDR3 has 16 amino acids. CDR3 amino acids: CASNEYGTATNEKLFF. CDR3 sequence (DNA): TGTGCCAGCAACGAATACGGGACAGCAACTAATGAAAAACTGTTTTTT.

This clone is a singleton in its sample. This CDR3 reads CASSFRRGNTEAFF. In nucleotides, the CDR3 is TGTGCCAGCAGTTTCCGAAGAGGGAACACTGAAGCTTTCTTT. V gene TRBV27 combines with J gene TRBJ1-1; unclear D gene. CDR1 and CDR2 (germline): MNHEY, SMNVEV (reference sequence). Trimming took off 3 bases at V and 1 base at J, with 9 bases between the two ends. The CDR3 runs 14 residues.

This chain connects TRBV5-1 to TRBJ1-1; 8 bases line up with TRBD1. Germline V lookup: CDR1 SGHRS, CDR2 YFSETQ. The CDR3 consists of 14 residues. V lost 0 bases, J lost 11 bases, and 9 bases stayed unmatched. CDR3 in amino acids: CASSLDLPTGDAFF. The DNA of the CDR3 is TGCGCCAGCAGCTTGGATTTACCGACAGGGGACGCTTTCTTT. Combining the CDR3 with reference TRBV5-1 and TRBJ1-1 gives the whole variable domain KAGVTQTPRYLIKTRGQQVTLSCSPISGHRSVSWYQQTPGQGLQFLFEYFSETQRNKGNFPGRFSGRQFSNSRSEMNVSTLELGDSALYLCASSLDLPTGDAFFGQGTRLTVV.

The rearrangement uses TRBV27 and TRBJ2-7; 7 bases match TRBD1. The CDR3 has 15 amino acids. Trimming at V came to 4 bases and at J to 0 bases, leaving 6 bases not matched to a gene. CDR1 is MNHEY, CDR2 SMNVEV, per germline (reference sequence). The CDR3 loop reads CASSWSRGNSYEQYF. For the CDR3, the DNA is TGTGCCAGCAGTTGGAGCAGGGGGAACTCCTACGAGCAGTACTTC.

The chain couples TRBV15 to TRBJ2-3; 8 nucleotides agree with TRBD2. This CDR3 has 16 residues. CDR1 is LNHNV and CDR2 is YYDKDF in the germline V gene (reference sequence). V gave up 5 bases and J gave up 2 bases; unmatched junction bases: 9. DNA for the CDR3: TGTGCCACCAGCCGACACGTACTAGCGGCCACAGATACGCAGTATTTT. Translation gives CATSRHVLAATDTQYF.

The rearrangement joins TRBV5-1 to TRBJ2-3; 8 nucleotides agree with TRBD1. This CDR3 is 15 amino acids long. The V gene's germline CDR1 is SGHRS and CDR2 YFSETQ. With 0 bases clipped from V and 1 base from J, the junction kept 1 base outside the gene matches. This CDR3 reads CASSLVGQGTDTQYF. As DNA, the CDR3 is TGCGCCAGCAGCTTGGTGGGACAGGGCACAGATACGCAGTATTTT.

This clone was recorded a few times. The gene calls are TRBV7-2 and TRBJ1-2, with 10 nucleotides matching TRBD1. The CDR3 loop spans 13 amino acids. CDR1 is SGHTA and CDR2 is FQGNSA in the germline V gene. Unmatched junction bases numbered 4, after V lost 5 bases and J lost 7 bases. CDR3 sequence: CASSPGQGPGYTF. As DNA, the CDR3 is TGTGCCAGCAGCCCGGGACAGGGGCCTGGCTACACCTTC.

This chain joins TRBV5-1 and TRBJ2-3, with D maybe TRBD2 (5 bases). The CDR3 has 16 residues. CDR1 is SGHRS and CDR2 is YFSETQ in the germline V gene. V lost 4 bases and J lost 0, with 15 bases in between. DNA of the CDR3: TGCGCCAGCAGCCTCACTAGTCCCTCTAGCACAGATACGCAGTATTTT. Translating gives CASSLTSPSSTDTQYF.

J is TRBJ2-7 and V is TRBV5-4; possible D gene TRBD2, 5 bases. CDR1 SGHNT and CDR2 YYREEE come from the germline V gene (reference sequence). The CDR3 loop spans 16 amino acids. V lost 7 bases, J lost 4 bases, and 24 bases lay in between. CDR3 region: CASAPTPRAGPYEQYF. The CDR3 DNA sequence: TGTGCCAGCGCCCCCACCCCGAGGGCGGGCCCGTACGAGCAGTACTTC.

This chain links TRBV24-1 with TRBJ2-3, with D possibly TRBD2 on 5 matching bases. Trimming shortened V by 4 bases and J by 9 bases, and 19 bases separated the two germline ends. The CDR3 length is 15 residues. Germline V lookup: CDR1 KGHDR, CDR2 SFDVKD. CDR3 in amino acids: CATSERGASRGTQYF. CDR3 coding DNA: TGTGCCACCAGTGAACGTGGTGCCTCCCGCGGGACGCAGTATTTT.

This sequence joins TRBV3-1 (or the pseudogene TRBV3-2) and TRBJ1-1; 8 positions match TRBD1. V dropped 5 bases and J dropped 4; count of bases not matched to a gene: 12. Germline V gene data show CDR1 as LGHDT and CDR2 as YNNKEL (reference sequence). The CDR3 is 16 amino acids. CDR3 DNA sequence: TGTGCCAGCAGCTACCATGCCGGGACAGGAGCCACTGAAGCTTTCTTT. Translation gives CASSYHAGTGATEAFF.

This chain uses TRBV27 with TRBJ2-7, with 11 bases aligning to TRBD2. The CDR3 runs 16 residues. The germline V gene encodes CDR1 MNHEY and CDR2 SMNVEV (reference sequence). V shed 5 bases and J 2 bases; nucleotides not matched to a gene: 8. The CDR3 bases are TGTGCCAGCAGTCCCTCCGGTAGCGGGAGGGCCTACGAGCAGTACTTC. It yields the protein CASSPSGSGRAYEQYF.

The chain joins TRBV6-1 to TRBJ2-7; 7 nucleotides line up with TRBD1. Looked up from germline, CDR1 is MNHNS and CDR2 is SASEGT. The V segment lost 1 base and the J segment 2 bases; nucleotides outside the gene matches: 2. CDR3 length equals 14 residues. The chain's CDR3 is CASSEGQGAYEQYF. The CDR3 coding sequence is TGTGCCAGCAGTGAAGGGCAGGGGGCCTACGAGCAGTACTTC.

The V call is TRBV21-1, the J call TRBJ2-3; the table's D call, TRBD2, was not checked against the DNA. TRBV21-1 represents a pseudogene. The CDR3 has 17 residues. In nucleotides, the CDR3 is TGTGCCAGCAGCAAAGGGCCTAGCGGGAGTAACACAGATACGCAGTATTTT. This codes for CASSKGPSGSNTDTQYF.

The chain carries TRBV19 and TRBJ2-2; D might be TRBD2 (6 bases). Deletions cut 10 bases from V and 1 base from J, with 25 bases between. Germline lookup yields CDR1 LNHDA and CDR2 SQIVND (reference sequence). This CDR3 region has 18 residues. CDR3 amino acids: CATRPGLGPSGNTGELFF. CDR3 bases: TGTGCCACCAGACCGGGACTTGGACCCAGCGGGAACACCGGGGAGCTGTTTTTT.

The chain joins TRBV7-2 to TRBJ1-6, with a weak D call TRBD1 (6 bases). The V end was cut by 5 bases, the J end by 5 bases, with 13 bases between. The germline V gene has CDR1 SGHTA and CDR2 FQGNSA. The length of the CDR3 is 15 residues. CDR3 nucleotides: TGTGCCAGCAGCATCACAGGGTTTAATAATTCACCCCTCCACTTT. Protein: CASSITGFNNSPLHF.